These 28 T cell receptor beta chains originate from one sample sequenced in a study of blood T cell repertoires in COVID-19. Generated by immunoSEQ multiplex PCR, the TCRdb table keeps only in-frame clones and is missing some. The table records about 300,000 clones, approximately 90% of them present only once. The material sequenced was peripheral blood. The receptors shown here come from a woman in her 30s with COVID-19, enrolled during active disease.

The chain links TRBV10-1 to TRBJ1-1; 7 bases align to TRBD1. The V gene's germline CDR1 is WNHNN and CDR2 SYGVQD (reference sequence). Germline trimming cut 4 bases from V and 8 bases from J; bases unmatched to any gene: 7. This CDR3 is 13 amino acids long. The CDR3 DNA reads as TGCGCCAGCAGTGCGACAGGGAATAAAGAAGCTTTCTTT. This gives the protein CASSATGNKEAFF.

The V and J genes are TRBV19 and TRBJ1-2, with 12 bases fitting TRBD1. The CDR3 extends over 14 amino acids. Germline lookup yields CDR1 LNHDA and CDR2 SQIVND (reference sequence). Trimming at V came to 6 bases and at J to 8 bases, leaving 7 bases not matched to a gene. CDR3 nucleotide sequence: TGTGCCAGTAGGACAACCGGGACAGGGGGCGGCTACACCTTC. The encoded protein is CASRTTGTGGGYTF.

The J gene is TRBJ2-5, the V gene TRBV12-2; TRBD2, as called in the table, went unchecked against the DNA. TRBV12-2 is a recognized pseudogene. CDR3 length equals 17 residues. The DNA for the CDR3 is TGTGCAAGTCGCTTAGCTCCCGGGGGGCACGGTATAGAGACCCAGTACTTC. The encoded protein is CASRLAPGGHGIETQYF.

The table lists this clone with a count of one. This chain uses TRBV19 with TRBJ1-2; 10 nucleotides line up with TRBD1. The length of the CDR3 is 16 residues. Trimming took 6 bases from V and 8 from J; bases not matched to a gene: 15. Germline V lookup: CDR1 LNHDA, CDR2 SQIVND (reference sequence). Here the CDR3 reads CASREIGTGDSMGYTF. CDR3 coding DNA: TGTGCCAGTAGAGAGATTGGGACAGGGGATAGCATGGGCTACACCTTC.

The CDR3, as DNA: TGTGCCAGCAGCCCCGGAGATGGCTACGAGCAGTACTTC. It codes for CASSPGDGYEQYF. The gene calls are TRBV5-4 and TRBJ2-7; D is unclear. V was trimmed by 4 bases and J by 3 bases, leaving 11 bases between them. Germline-derived CDR1 and CDR2 are SGHNT and YYREEE (reference sequence). CDR3 size: 13 residues.

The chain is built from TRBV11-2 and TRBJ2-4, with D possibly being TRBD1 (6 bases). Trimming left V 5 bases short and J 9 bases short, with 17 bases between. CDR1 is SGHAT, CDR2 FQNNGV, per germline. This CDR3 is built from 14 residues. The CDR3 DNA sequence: TGTGCCAGCAGCCCCGTACAGGGCCGAGGCATTCAGTACTTC. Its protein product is CASSPVQGRGIQYF.

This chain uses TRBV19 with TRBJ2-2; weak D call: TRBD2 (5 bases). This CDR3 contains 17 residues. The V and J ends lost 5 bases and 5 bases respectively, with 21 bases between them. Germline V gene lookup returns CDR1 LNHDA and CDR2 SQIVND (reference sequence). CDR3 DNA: TGTGCCAGTAGTGAAGGCCTTTCGGGGATTGTGACCGGGGAGCTGTTTTTT. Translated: CASSEGLSGIVTGELFF.

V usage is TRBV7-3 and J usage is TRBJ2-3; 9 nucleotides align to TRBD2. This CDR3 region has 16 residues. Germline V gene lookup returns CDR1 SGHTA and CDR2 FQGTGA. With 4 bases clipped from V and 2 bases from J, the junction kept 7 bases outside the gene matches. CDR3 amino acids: CASSSGTSSSTDTQYF. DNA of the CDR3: TGTGCCAGCAGCTCCGGGACTAGCTCCTCCACAGATACGCAGTATTTT.

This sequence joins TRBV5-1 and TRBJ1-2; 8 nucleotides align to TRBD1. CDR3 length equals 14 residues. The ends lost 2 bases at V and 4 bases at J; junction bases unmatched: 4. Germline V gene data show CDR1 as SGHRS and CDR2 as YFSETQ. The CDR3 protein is CASSLAGGSYGYTF. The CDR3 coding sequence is TGCGCCAGCAGCTTAGCAGGGGGCTCCTATGGCTACACCTTC.

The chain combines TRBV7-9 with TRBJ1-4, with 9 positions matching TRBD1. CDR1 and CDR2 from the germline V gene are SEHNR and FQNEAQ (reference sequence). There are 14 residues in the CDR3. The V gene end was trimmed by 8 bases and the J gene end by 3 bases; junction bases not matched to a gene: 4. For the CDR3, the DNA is TGTGCCAGCCCCGGGACAGGGTCTAATGAAAAACTGTTTTTT. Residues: CASPGTGSNEKLFF.

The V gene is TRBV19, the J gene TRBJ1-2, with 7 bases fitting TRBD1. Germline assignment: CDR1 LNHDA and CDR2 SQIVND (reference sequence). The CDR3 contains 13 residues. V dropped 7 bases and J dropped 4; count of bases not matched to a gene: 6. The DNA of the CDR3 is TGTGCCAGTATCGACCGGGACAGCTATGGCTACACCTTC. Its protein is CASIDRDSYGYTF.

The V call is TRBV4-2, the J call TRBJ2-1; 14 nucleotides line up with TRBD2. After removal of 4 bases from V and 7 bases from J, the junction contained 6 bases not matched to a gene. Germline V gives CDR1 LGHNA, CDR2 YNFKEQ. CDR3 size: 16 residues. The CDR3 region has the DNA TGTGCCAGCAGCCTCCTGACTAGCGGGAGGGGTAATGAGCAGTTCTTC. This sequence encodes CASSLLTSGRGNEQFF.

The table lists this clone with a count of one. The CDR3 DNA reads as TGTGCCAGTAGACAACTAGCGGGAGAGCGAGAGACCCAGTACTTC. This translates into CASRQLAGERETQYF. The V and J genes are TRBV19 and TRBJ2-5; the match to TRBD2 covers 11 bases. Unmatched junction bases numbered 7, after V lost 6 bases and J lost 4 bases. Germline V gene sequence: CDR1 LNHDA, CDR2 SQIVND (reference sequence). The CDR3 extends over 15 amino acids.

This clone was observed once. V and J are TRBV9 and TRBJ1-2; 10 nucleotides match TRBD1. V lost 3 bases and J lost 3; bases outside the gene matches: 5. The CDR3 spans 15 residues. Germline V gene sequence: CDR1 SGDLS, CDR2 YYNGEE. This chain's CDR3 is CASSARQGADYGYTF. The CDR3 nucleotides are TGTGCCAGCAGCGCCAGACAGGGGGCAGACTATGGCTACACCTTC.

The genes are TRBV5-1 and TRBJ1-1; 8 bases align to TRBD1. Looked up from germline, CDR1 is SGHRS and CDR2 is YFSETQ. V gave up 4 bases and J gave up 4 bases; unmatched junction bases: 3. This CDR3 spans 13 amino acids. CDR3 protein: CASSATGGTEAFF. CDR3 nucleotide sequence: TGCGCCAGCAGCGCCACAGGGGGCACTGAAGCTTTCTTT.

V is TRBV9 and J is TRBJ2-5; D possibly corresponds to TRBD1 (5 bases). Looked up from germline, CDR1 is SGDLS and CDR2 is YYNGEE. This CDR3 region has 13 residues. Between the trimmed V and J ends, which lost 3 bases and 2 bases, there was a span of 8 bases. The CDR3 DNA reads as TGTGCCAGCAGCGCAGGGAATCAAGAGACCCAGTACTTC. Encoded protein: CASSAGNQETQYF.

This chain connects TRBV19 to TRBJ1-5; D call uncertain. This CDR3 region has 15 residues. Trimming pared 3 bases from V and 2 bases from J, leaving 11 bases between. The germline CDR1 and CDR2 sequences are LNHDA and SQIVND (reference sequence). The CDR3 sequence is CASSIGVSGNQPQHF. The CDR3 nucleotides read TGTGCCAGTAGTATCGGGGTATCGGGCAATCAGCCCCAGCATTTT.

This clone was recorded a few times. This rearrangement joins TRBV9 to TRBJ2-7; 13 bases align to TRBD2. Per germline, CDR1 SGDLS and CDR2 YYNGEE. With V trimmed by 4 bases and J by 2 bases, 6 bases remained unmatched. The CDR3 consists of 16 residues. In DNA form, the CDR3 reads TGTGCCAGCAGCAAAGGGACTAGCGGGGCTACCTACGAGCAGTACTTC. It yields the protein CASSKGTSGATYEQYF.

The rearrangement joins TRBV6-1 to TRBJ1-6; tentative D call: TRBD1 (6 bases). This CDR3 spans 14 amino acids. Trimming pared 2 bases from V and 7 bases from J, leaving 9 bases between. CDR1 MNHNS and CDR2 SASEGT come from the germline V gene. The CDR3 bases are TGTGCCAGCAGTGAAAGGGGGGGAAATTCACCCCTCCACTTT. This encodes CASSERGGNSPLHF.

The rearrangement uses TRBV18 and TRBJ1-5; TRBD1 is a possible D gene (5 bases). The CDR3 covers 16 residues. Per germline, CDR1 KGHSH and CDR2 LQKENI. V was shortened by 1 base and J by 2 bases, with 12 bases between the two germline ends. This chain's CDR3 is CASSPRNTGGNQPQHF. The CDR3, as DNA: TGTGCCAGCTCACCACGGAACACGGGGGGCAATCAGCCCCAGCATTTT.

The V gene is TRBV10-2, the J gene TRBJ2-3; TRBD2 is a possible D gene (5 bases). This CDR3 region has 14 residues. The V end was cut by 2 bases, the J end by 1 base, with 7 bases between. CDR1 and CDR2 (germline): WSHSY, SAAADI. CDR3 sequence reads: CASSEKEGTDTQYF. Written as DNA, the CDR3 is TGCGCCAGCAGTGAGAAGGAGGGCACAGATACGCAGTATTTT.

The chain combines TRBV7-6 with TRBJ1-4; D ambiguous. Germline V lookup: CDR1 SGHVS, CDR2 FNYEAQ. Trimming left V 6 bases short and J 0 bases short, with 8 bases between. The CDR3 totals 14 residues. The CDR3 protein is CASSSSATNEKLFF. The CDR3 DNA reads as TGTGCCAGCAGTTCCAGCGCAACTAATGAAAAACTGTTTTTT.

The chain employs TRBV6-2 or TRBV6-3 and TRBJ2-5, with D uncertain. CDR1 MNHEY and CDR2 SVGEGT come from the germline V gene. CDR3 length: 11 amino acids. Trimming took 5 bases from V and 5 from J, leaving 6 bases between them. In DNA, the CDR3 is TGTGCCAGCAGTCTAACGGAGACCCAGTACTTC. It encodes CASSLTETQYF.

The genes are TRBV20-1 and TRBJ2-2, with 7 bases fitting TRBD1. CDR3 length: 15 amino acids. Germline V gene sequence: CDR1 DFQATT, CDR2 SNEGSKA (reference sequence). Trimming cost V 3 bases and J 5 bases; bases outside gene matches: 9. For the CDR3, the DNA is TGCAGTGCTAGTTCCGGGACAGTCCTAACCGGGGAGCTGTTTTTT. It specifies CSASSGTVLTGELFF.

The CDR3 here is CASSVDLSGNTIYF. The CDR3 nucleotides read TGTGCCAGCAGCGTAGATCTCTCTGGAAACACCATATATTTT. This sequence joins TRBV9 and TRBJ1-3; no clear D. The CDR3 spans 14 residues. Germline V gives CDR1 SGDLS, CDR2 YYNGEE. The V and J ends lost 0 bases and 0 bases respectively, with 4 bases between them. Full variable domain (missing parts from reference TRBV9 and TRBJ1-3): DSGVTQTPKHLITATGQRVTLRCSPRSGDLSVYWYQQSLDQGLQFLIQYYNGEERAKGNILERFSAQQFPDLHSELNLSSLELGDSALYFCASSVDLSGNTIYFGEGSWLTVV.

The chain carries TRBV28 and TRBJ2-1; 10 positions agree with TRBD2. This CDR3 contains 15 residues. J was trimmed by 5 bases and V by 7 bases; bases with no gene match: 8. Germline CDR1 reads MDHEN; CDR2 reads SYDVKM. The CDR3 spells CASKSASGSHNEQFF. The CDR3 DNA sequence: TGTGCCAGCAAATCGGCTAGCGGGAGCCACAATGAGCAGTTCTTC.

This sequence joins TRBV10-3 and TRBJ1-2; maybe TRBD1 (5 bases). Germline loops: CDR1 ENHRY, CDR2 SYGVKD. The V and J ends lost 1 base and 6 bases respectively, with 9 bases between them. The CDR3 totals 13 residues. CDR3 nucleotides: TGTGCCATCAGTGAGTTGGGCAGGGATGGCTACACCTTC. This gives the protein CAISELGRDGYTF.

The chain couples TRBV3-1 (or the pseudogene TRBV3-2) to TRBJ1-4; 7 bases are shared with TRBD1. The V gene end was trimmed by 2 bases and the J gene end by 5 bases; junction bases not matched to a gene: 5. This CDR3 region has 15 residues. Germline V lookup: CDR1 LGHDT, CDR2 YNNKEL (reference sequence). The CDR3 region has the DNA TGTGCCAGCAGCCAACTGGGACAGATAAATGAAAAACTGTTTTTT. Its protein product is CASSQLGQINEKLFF.